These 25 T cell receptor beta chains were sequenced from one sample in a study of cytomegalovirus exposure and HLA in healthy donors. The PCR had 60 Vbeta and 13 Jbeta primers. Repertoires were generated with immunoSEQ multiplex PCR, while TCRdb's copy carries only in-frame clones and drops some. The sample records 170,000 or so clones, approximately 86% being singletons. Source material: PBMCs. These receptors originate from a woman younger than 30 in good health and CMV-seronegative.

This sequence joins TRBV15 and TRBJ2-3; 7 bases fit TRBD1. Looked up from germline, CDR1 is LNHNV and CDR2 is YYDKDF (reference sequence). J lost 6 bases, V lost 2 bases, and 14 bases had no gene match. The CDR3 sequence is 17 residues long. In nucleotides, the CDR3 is TGTGCCACCAGCAGACCGCAGGGGGTCGGTGGTTTGGATACGCAGTATTTT. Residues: CATSRPQGVGGLDTQYF.

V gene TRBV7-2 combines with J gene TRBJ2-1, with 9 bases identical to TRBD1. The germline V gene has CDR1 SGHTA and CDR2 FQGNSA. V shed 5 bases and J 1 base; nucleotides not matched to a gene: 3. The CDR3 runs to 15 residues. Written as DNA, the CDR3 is TGTGCCAGCAGCCGGGACAGGGTATCCTACAATGAGCAGTTCTTC. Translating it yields CASSRDRVSYNEQFF.

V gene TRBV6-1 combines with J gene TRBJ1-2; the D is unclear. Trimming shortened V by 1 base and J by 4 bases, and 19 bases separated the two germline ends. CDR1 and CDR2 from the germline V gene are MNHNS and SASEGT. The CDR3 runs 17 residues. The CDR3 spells CASSEDMYRVLSYGYTF. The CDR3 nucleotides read TGTGCCAGCAGTGAAGATATGTACCGGGTCTTGAGCTATGGCTACACCTTC.

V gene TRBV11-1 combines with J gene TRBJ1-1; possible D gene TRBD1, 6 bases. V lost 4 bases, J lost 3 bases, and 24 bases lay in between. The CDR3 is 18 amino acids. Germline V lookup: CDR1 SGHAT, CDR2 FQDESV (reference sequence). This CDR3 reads CASSSILGSGGRYTEAFF. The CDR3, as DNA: TGTGCCAGCAGCTCGATTCTAGGAAGCGGGGGCAGGTACACTGAAGCTTTCTTT.

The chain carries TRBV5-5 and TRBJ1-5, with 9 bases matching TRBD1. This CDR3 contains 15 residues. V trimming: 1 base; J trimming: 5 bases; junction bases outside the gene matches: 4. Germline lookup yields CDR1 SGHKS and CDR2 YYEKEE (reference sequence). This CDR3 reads CASSLTGGGYQPQHF. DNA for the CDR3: TGTGCCAGCAGCTTGACAGGGGGCGGATATCAGCCCCAGCATTTT.

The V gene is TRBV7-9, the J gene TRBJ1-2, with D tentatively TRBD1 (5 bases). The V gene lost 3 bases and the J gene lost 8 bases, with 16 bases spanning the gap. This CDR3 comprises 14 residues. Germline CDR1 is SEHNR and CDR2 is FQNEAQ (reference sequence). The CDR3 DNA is TGTGCCAGCAGCTTTGGGGCGGTAACTTCGGGCTACACCTTC. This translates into CASSFGAVTSGYTF.

CDR3: CASSVRGRETEAFF. CDR3 nucleotide sequence: TGCGCCAGCAGCGTTAGGGGGCGCGAGACTGAAGCTTTCTTT. The chain carries TRBV5-1 and TRBJ1-1, with 7 bases fitting TRBD1. Losses at the gene ends were 4 bases for V and 5 bases for J; bases not matched to a gene: 8. The CDR3 consists of 14 residues. Germline V gives CDR1 SGHRS, CDR2 YFSETQ. Full variable domain (outside the CDR3, taken from reference TRBV5-1 and TRBJ1-1): KAGVTQTPRYLIKTRGQQVTLSCSPISGHRSVSWYQQTPGQGLQFLFEYFSETQRNKGNFPGRFSGRQFSNSRSEMNVSTLELGDSALYLCASSVRGRETEAFFGQGTRLTVV.

The CDR3: CASSFGGRAGEDTQYF. The CDR3 DNA reads TGTGCCAGCAGTTTCGGCGGGAGGGCCGGGGAAGATACGCAGTATTTT. The chain employs TRBV28 and TRBJ2-3; 9 bases map to TRBD2. The CDR3 has 16 residues. Germline trimming cut 3 bases from V and 5 bases from J; bases unmatched to any gene: 9. Germline CDR1 reads MDHEN; CDR2 reads SYDVKM.

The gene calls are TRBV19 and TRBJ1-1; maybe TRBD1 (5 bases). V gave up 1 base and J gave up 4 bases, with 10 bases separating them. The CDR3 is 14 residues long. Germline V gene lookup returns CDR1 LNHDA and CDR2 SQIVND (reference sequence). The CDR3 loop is CASSIGRVATEAFF. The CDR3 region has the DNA TGTGCCAGTAGTATAGGCAGGGTAGCCACTGAAGCTTTCTTT.

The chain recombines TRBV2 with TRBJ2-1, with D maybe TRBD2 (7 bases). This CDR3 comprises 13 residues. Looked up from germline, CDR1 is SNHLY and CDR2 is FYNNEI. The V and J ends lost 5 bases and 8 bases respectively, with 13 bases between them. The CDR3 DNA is TGTGCCAGCAGTTTGCTAGGGGGGGATGAGCAGTTCTTC. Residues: CASSLLGGDEQFF. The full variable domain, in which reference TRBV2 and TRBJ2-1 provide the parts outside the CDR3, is EPEVTQTPSHQVTQMGQEVILRCVPISNHLYFYWYRQILGQKVEFLVSFYNNEISEKSEIFDDQFSVERPDGSNFTLKIRSTKLEDSAMYFCASSLLGGDEQFFGPGTRLTVL.

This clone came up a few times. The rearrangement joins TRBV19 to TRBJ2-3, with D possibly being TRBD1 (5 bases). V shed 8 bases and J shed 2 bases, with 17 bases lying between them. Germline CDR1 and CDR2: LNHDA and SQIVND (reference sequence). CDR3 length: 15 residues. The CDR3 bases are TGTGCCAGTGGGGTTGGGCAGGGCCCCACAGATACGCAGTATTTT. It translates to CASGVGQGPTDTQYF.

The CDR3 is CASSLTSGSSETQYF. DNA for the CDR3: TGTGCCAGCAGCCTGACTAGCGGGAGTTCGGAGACCCAGTACTTC. The gene calls are TRBV11-2 and TRBJ2-5; 12 nucleotides align to TRBD2. The CDR3 has 15 amino acids. Germline lookup yields CDR1 SGHAT and CDR2 FQNNGV. With V trimmed by 5 bases and J by 5 bases, 6 bases remained unmatched.

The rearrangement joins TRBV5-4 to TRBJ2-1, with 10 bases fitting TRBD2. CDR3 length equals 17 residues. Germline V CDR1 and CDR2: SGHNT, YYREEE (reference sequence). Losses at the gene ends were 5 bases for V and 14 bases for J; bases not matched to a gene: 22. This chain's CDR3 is CASSGTGDQRGGRLEFF. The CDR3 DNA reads TGTGCCAGCAGTGGAACAGGGGATCAGCGGGGGGGCCGGTTAGAGTTCTTC.

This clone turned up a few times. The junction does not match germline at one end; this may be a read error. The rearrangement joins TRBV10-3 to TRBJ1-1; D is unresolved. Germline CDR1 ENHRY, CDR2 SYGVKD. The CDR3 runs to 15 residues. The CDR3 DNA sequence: TGTGCCAGCAGTTCCCGGCAGGTTACGAACACTGAAGCTTTCTTT. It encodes CASSSRQVTNTEAFF.

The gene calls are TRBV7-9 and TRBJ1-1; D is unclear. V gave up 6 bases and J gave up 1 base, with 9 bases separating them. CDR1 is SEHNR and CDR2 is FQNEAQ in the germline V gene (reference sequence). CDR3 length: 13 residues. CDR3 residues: CASSRIPNTEAFF. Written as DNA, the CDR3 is TGTGCCAGCAGTCGTATTCCGAACACTGAAGCTTTCTTT. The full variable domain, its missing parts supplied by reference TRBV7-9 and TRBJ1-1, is DTGVSQNPRHKITKRGQNVTFRCDPISEHNRLYWYRQTLGQGPEFLTYFQNEAQLEKSRLLSDRFSAERPKGSFSTLEIQRTEQGDSAMYLCASSRIPNTEAFFGQGTRLTVV.

CDR3: CATSDRWGAGNTIYF. The CDR3 DNA sequence: TGTGCCACCAGCGACCGTTGGGGGGCTGGAAACACCATATATTTT. The chain is built from TRBV15 and TRBJ1-3, with a possible D match to TRBD1 (5 bases). Trimming cost V 5 bases and J 2 bases, with 13 bases left between them. The CDR3 is made up of 15 amino acids. Germline-derived CDR1 and CDR2 are LNHNV and YYDKDF (reference sequence). The whole variable domain, filled in from reference TRBV15 and TRBJ1-3, reads DAMVIQNPRYQVTQFGKPVTLSCSQTLNHNVMYWYQQKSSQAPKLLFHYYDKDFNNEADTPDNFQSRRPNTSFCFLDIRSPGLGDTAMYLCATSDRWGAGNTIYFGEGSWLTVV.

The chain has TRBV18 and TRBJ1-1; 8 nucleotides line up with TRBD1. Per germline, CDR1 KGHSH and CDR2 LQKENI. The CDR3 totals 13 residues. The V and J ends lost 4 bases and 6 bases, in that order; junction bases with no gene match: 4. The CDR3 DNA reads TGTGCCAGCTCACAAGGACAGGGCGCTGAAGCTTTCTTT. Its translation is CASSQGQGAEAFF.

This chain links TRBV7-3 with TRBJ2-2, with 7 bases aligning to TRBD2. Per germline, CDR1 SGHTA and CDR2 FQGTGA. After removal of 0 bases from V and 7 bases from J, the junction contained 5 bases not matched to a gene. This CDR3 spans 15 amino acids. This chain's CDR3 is CASSLTGEGSGELFF. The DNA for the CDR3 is TGTGCCAGCAGCTTAACGGGGGAGGGGAGCGGGGAGCTGTTTTTT.

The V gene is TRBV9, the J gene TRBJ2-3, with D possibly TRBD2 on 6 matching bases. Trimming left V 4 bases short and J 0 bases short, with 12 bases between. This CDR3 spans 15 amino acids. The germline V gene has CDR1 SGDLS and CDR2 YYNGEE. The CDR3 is CASSPTGGSTDTQYF. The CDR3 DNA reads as TGTGCCAGCAGCCCGACCGGGGGAAGCACAGATACGCAGTATTTT.

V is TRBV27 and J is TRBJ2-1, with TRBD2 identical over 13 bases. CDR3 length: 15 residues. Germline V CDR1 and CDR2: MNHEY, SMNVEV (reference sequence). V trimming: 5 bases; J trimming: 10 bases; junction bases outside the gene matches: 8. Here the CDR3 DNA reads TGTGCCAGCAGTCCTGGACTAGCGGGGGTGTTGGAGCAGTTCTTC. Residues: CASSPGLAGVLEQFF.

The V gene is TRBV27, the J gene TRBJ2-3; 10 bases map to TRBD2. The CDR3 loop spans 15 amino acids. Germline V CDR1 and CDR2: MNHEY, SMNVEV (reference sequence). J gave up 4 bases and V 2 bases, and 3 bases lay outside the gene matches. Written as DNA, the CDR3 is TGTGCCAGCAGTTTACTAGCGGGAGCCTCAGATACGCAGTATTTT. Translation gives CASSLLAGASDTQYF.

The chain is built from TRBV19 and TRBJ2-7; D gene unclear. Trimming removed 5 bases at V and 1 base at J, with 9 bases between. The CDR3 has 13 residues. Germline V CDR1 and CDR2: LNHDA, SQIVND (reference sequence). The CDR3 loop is CASSRQASYEQYF. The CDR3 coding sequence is TGTGCCAGTAGTCGGCAGGCATCCTACGAGCAGTACTTC.

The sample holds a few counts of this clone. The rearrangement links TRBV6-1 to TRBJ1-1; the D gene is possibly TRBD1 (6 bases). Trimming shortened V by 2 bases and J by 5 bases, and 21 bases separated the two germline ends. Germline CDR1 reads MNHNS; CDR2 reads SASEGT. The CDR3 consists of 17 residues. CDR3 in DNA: TGTGCCAGCAGTGAATCTCTGTCAGGGCTCAGGGGAACTGAAGCTTTCTTT. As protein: CASSESLSGLRGTEAFF.

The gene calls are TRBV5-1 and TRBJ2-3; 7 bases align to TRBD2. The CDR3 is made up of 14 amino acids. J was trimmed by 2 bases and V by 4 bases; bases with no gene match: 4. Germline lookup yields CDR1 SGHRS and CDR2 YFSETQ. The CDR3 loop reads CASSLTSPTDTQYF. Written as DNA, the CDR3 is TGCGCCAGCAGCCTGACTAGCCCCACAGATACGCAGTATTTT.

CDR3 loop: CASRYTSGRDDEQFF. CDR3 sequence (DNA): TGTGCCAGCAGGTATACTAGCGGGAGAGACGATGAGCAGTTCTTC. The chain combines TRBV7-9 with TRBJ2-1, with TRBD2 matching over 11 bases. Losses at the gene ends were 6 bases for V and 8 bases for J; bases not matched to a gene: 9. Germline V lookup: CDR1 SEHNR, CDR2 FQNEAQ (reference sequence). The CDR3 sequence is 15 residues long. The variable domain in full, with the rest retrieved from reference TRBV7-9 and TRBJ2-1, is DTGVSQNPRHKITKRGQNVTFRCDPISEHNRLYWYRQTLGQGPEFLTYFQNEAQLEKSRLLSDRFSAERPKGSFSTLEIQRTEQGDSAMYLCASRYTSGRDDEQFFGPGTRLTVL.